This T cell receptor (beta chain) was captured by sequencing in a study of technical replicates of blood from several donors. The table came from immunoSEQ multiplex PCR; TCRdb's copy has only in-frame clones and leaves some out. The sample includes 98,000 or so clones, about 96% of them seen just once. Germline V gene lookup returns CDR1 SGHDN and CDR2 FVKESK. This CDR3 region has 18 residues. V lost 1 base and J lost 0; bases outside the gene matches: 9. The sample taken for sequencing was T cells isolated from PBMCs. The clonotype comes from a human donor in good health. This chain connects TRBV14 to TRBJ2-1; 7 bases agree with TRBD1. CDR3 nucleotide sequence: TGTGCCAGCAGCCAAGGTTGGGGACAGCGAAGCTCCTACAATGAGCAGTTCTTC. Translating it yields CASSQGWGQRSSYNEQFF.